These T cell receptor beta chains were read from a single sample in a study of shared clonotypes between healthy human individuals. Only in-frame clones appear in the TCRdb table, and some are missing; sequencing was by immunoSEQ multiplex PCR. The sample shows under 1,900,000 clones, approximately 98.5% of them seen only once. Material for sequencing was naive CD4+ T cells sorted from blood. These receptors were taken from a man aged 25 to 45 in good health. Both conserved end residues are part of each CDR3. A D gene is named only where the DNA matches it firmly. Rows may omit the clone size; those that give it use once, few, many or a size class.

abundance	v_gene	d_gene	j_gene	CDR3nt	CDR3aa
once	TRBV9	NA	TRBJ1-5	TGTGCCAGCAGCGGCAGGGCTACTCAGCCCCAGCATTTT	CASSGRATQPQHF
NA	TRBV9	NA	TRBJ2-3	TGTGCCAGCAGCGTAGAGCCTCAGAGCACAGATACGCAGTATTTT	CASSVEPQSTDTQYF
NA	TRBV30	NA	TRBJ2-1	TGTGCCTGGAGTCGGCGGGGACGGAGTGAGCAGTTCTTC	CAWSRRGRSEQFF
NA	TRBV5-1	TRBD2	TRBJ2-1	TGCGCCAGCAGCGGTAGCGGGACGGATGGGGAGCAGTTCTTC	CASSGSGTDGEQFF
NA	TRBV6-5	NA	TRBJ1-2	TGTGCCAGCGGGGAGGGGGGAATGGGCTACACCTTC	CASGEGGMGYTF
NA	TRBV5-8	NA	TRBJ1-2	TGTGCCAGCAGCAGGGGGGCAGGACGTGGCTACACCTTC	CASSRGAGRGYTF
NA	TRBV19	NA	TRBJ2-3	TGTGCCAGTAGTACCCCGGGTAACACAGATACGCAGTATTTT	CASSTPGNTDTQYF
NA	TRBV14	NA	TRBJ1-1	TGTGCCAGCAGCCAAGACGCAGGGGACACTGAAGCTTTCTTT	CASSQDAGDTEAFF
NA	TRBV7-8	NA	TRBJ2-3	TGTGCCAGCACCTCGTTTAGGGTTAGCCACACCGATACGCAGTATTTT	CASTSFRVSHTDTQYF
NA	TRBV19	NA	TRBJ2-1	TGTGCCAGTACATCCATGAATGAGCAGTTCTTC	CASTSMNEQFF
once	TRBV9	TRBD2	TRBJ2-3	TGTGCCAGCAGCGTGCTGCCGACTAGCGGGGGCACAGATACGCAGTATTTT	CASSVLPTSGGTDTQYF
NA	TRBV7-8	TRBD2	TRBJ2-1	TGTGCCAGCAGCCGGACAGGGCCATCGGGACTAGCGGGAGGCGATGAGCAGTTCTTC	CASSRTGPSGLAGGDEQFF
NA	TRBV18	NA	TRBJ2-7	TGTGCCAGCTCACCGACAAAAGGGTACCACGAGCAGTACTTC	CASSPTKGYHEQYF
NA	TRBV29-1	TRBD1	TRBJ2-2	TGCAGCGCCTCGGACAGGGCCCCGAACACCGGGGAGCTGTTTTTT	CSASDRAPNTGELFF
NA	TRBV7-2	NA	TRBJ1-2	TGTGCCAGCAGCCTTGGGCAGGGCTGGTCGATCACCTTC	CASSLGQGWSITF